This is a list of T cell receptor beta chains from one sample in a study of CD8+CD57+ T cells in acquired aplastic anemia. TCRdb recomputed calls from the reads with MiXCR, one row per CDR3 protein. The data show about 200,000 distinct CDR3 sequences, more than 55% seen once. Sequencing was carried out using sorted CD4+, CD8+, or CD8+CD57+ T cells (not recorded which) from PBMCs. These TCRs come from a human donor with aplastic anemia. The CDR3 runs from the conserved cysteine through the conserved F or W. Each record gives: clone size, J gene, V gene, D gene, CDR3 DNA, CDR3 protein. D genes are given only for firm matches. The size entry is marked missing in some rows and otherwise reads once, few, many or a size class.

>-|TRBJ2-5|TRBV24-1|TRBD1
TGTGCCACCAGCGGACAGGGGGATGCGGAGACCCAGTACTTC
CATSGQGDAETQYF
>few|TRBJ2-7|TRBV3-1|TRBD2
TGTGCCAGCAGCCAAGCCAGCGGGGGGTACGAGCAGTACTTC
CASSQASGGYEQYF
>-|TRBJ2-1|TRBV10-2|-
TGCGCCAGCAGTGAGCGCAGAATCTACAATGAGCAGTTCTTC
CASSERRIYNEQFF
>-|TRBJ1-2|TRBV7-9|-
TGTGCCAGCAGCTTAGCAAGGCACGCCTATGGCTACACCTTC
CASSLARHAYGYTF
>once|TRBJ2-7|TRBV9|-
TGTGCCAGCAGCGCACAGGGCCCGTCCTCCTACGAGCAGTACTTC
CASSAQGPSSYEQYF
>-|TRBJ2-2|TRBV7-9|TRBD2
TGTGCCAGCAGCCGGACTAGCGGCGCAGGGGGGACCGGGGAGCTGTTTTTT
CASSRTSGAGGTGELFF
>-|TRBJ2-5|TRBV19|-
TGTGCCAGTAGCGCCGACAGGAGAAAAGAGACCCAGTACTTC
CASSADRRKETQYF
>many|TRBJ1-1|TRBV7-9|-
TGTGCCAGCAGCTTAAAATTAGCAGCGTCGACCGAGGAAGCTTTCTTT
CASSLKLAASTEEAFF
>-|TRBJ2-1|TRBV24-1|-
TGTGCCACCCAGCCGACGAGGGGCGGGCGGATGAATGAGCAGTTCTTC
CATQPTRGGRMNEQFF
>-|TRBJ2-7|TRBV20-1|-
TGCAGTGCTAGAGATGGCCAGCGCTCCGGAATGGAGCAGTACTTC
CSARDGQRSGMEQYF
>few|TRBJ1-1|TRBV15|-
TGTGCCACCAGCAGAACAGTCATAAACACTGAAGCTTTCTTT
CATSRTVINTEAFF
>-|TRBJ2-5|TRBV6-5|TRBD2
TGTGCCAGCAGGGGAGGGGAAGAGACCCAGTACTTC
CASRGGEETQYF
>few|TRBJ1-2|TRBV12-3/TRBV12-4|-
TGTGCCAGCAGGAATAAGGGCGAGGATGGCTACACCTTC
CASRNKGEDGYTF
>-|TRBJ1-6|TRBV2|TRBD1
TGTGCCAGCAGTGGGTTTGGGACAGGTGTCTGGGATTCACCCCTCCACTTT
CASSGFGTGVWDSPLHF
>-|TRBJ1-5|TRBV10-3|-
TGTGCCATCAGTGAGTCTTGGGGGTCAGGGAATCAGCCCCAGCATTTT
CAISESWGSGNQPQHF
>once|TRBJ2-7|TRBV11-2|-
TGTGCCAGCAGCCAACCCGACAGGCCCTACGAGCAGTACTTC
CASSQPDRPYEQYF
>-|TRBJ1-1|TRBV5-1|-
TGTGCCAGCAGCTTGGGGTCGAACACTGAAGCTTTCTTT
CASSLGSNTEAFF
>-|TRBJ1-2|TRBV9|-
TGTGCCAGCAGCGCCCAGACGTTACCACCTGACTATGGCTACACCTTC
CASSAQTLPPDYGYTF
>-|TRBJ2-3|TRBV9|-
TGTGCCAGCAGTCCGCGGCTCCAAGCGGGTTTAACAGATACGCAGTATTTT
CASSPRLQAGLTDTQYF
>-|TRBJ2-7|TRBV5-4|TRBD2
TGTGCCAGCAGCTTGGGTGGGCTAGCGGGAGGAATCGAGCAGTACTTC
CASSLGGLAGGIEQYF
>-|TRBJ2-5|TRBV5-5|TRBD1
TGTGCCAGCACCGACTACGGCAGGGGGGAGACCCAGTACTTC
CASTDYGRGETQYF
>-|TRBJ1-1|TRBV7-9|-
TGTGCCAGCAGCAGAATGGGGACTGAAGCTTTCTTT
CASSRMGTEAFF
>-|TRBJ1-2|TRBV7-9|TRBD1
TGTGCCAGCAGCTTACCGAATGGACAGGATGGCTACACCTTC
CASSLPNGQDGYTF
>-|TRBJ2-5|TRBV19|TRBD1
TGTGCCAGTAGCCTCTCCGGGACAGCCCATCAAGAGACCCAGTACTTC
CASSLSGTAHQETQYF
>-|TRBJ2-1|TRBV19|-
TGTGCCAGTAGTATGTGGGGGGCCGATGAGCAGTTCTTC
CASSMWGADEQFF
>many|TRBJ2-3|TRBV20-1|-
TGCAGTGCTAGGACAGGCACGGAAACGGATACGCAGTATTTT
CSARTGTETDTQYF
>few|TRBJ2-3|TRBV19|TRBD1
TGTGCCAGTAGTAAGGGACAGTACACAGATACGCAGTATTTT
CASSKGQYTDTQYF
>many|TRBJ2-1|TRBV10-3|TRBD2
TGTGCCATCAGCAGCACTAGCGGGGGGGCCAGCGTTAGTGAGCAGTTCTTC
CAISSTSGGASVSEQFF
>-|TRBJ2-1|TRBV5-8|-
TGTGCCACCCGCTTTTTTTTGGGTGAGCAGTTCTTC
CATRFFLGEQFF
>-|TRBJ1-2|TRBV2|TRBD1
TGTGCCAGCAGCGCCGGACAGGGGGGGTCCTATGGCTACACCTTC
CASSAGQGGSYGYTF
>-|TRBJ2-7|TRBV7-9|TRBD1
TGTGCCAGCATCCTGGCCGGGACAGGGAACGAGCAGTACTTC
CASILAGTGNEQYF